This record looks at one TCR beta chain sequence and its context. This entry is derived from a study of T cell changes during pregnancy in multiple sclerosis. Data came from immunoSEQ multiplex PCR; TCRdb stores just in-frame clones and leaves some out. The repertoire holds about 70,000 clones, with about 95% as singletons. Germline assignment: CDR1 GTSNPN and CDR2 SVGIG (reference sequence). The CDR3 extends over 14 amino acids. V shed 5 bases, J shed 5 bases, and the junction held 6 bases outside the gene matches. Sequenced material: peripheral blood, taken in the third trimester of pregnancy. The chain has TRBV30 and TRBJ1-6; 7 nucleotides align to TRBD1. This clonotype originated in a female donor with multiple sclerosis, enrolled in a pregnancy study. DNA of the CDR3: TGTGCCTGGTCTAGGGACAGTGATAATTCACCCCTCCACTTT. Translation: CAWSRDSDNSPLHF.